A single sample gave rise to the 9 T cell receptor beta chains below, sequenced in a study of blood T cells in healthy people across ages. A second roughly 6 to 11 cycle PCR used barcoded and J-beta primers. From the 5' RACE reads, TCRdb called clonotypes with MiXCR, one entry per CDR3 protein. The table lists about 780,000 distinct CDR3 sequences, 46% of them singletons. The sample taken for sequencing was blood. The receptors come from a man older than 75 in good health.

The V call is TRBV18, the J call TRBJ2-7; 9 bases line up with TRBD2. Germline trimming cut 3 bases from V and 4 bases from J; bases unmatched to any gene: 7. The V gene's germline CDR1 is KGHSH and CDR2 LQKENI. This CDR3 comprises 15 residues. The CDR3 region has the DNA TGTGCCAGCTCACCTCCTAGCGGGAAAACGTACGAGCAGTACTTC. The encoded protein is CASSPPSGKTYEQYF.

In this sample, this clonotype turned up a few times. This chain links TRBV28 with TRBJ2-5, with 8 bases matching TRBD1. The tail of the sequence fits TRBJ2-7 better, so the J call may be wrong. The CDR3 is 14 residues long. From germline, CDR1 is MDHEN and CDR2 SYDVKM. The CDR3 DNA reads as TGTGCCAGCACCCGGACAGGGAAAAGTTACGAGCAGTACTTC. Translated: CASTRTGKSYEQYF.

This clonotype was picked up a small number of times. CDR3 nucleotides: TGTGCCAGCCGTTCCGGCGGGGGAGGTAATGAGCAGTTCTTC. Translation gives CASRSGGGGNEQFF. This chain links TRBV6-2 or TRBV6-3 with TRBJ2-1, with TRBD2 matching over 7 bases. Trimming removed 8 bases from V and 7 bases from J; junction bases left unmatched: 11. The CDR3 consists of 14 residues. The germline gives CDR1 MNHEY, CDR2 SVGEGT.

Remarks on this clonotype: A read error may produce the germline difference seen at one junction end. The J gene is TRBJ2-5, the V gene TRBV7-2, with 13 bases fitting TRBD2. The germline V gene encodes CDR1 SGHTA and CDR2 FQGNSA. The length of the CDR3 is 17 residues. The CDR3 protein is CASGLRTSGSSSMTQYF. The DNA of the CDR3 is TGTGCCAGCGGCTTAAGGACTAGCGGGAGTAGTTCTATGACCCAGTACTTC.

Of note for this clonotype: With a much larger clone just one base away, this may be a read error. This chain links TRBV5-1 with TRBJ2-7; D is undetermined. This CDR3 has 15 amino acids. Looked up from germline, CDR1 is SGHRS and CDR2 is YFSETQ. Trimming removed 3 bases from V and 7 bases from J, with 20 bases in between. CDR3 amino acids: CASSWSGRQFDEQYF. The CDR3 DNA reads TGCGCCAGCAGCTGGAGTGGAAGGCAATTTGATGAGCAGTACTTC.

The gene calls are TRBV28 and TRBJ2-1; TRBD2 might be the D (7 bases). Trimming removed 7 bases at V and 3 bases at J, with 16 bases between. The CDR3 consists of 15 residues. The V gene's germline CDR1 is MDHEN and CDR2 SYDVKM. The CDR3 nucleotides are TGTGCCAGCAAAAGGGGGGACTACAGCTACAATGAGCAGTTCTTC. Encoded protein: CASKRGDYSYNEQFF.

The J gene is TRBJ2-4, the V gene TRBV12-3 or TRBV12-4; 8 positions match TRBD1. The length of the CDR3 is 18 residues. Unmatched junction bases numbered 14, after V lost 7 bases and J lost 0 bases. The CDR3 coding sequence is TGTGCCAGCACTCCAGCTGACAGGGGACTCCTAGCCAAAAACATTCAGTACTTC. It codes for CASTPADRGLLAKNIQYF.

This clonotype was observed a handful of times. The V gene is TRBV25-1, the J gene TRBJ2-1; D gene ambiguous. Looked up from germline, CDR1 is MGHDK and CDR2 is SYGVNS. The CDR3 sequence is 12 residues long. Trimming removed 5 bases at V and 5 bases at J, with 7 bases between. CDR3 nucleotides: TGTGCCAGCAGTTACGGCAACAATGAGCAGTTCTTC. It encodes CASSYGNNEQFF.

The rearrangement links TRBV4-1 to TRBJ2-1, with D hard to call. The germline gives CDR1 MGHRA, CDR2 YSYEKL. The CDR3 has 13 residues. V shed 0 bases and J shed 13 bases, with 13 bases lying between them. The CDR3 nucleotides are TGCGCCAGCAGCCAAGAGCGGTTGGAGACCCAGTTCTTC. This encodes CASSQERLETQFF.